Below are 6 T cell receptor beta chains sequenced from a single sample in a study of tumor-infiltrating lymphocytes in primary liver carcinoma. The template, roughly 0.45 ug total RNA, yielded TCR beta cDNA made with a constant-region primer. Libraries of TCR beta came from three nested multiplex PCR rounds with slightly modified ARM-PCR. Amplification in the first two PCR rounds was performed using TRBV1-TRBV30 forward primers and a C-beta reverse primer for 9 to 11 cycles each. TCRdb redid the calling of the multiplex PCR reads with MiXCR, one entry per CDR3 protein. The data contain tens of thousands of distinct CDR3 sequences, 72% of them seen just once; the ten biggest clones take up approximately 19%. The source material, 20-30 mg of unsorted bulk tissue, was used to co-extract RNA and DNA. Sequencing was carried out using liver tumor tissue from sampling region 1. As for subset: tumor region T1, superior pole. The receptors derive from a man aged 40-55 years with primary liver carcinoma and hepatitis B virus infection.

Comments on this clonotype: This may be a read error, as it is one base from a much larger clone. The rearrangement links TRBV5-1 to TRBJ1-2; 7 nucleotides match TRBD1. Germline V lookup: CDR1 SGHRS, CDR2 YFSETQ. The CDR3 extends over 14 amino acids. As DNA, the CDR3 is TGCGCCAGCTGCTTGGAGACAGGGCTGGATGGCTACACCTTC. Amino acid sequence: CASCLETGLDGYTF.

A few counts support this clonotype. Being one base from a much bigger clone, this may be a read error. DNA of the CDR3: TGTACCAGCAGCCCGGGACTAGCGGGGCACTACGAGCAGTACTTC. It is translated as CTSSPGLAGHYEQYF. J is TRBJ2-7 and V is TRBV12-3 or TRBV12-4, with 13 bases fitting TRBD2. The CDR3 runs to 15 residues.

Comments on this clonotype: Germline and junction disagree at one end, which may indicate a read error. CDR3 sequence (DNA): TGTGCCAGCAACTTTCGACTAGCGGGAGACTTCAATGAGCAGTCCTTC. Encoded protein: CASNFRLAGDFNEQSF. The V call is TRBV11-2, the J call TRBJ2-1; 12 nucleotides align to TRBD2. Germline CDR1 is SGHAT and CDR2 is FQNNGV. The CDR3 spans 16 residues.

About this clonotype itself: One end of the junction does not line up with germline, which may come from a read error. The CDR3 sequence: CASSFNGRQAGSYEQYF. The CDR3 nucleotides are TGTGCCAGCAGCTTTAACGGGCGACAGGCCGGGAGCTACGAGCAATACTTC. This chain links TRBV7-8 with TRBJ2-7; D might be TRBD1 or TRBD2, each matching 6 bases. Germline V gene data show CDR1 as SGHVS and CDR2 as FQNEAQ. This CDR3 is built from 17 residues.

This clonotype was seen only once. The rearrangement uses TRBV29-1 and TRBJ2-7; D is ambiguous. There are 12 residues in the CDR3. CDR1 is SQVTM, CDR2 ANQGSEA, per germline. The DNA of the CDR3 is TGCTGCGCCAAAGGTAACTCCTACGAGCAGTACTTC. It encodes CCAKGNSYEQYF.

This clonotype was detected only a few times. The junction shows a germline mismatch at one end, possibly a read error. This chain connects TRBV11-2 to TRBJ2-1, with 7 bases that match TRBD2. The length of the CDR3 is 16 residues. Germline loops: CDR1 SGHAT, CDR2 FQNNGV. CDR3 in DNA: TGTGCTAGCAGCTTAGATGGGGGTGCTGCGGGGGATGAGAAGTTCTTC. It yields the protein CASSLDGGAAGDEKFF.